This TCR beta chain was identified during a study of HIV-infected patients and healthy controls. Study-wide results and limits: CMV-associated CDR3s mostly grew nonsignificantly during therapy, while HIV-associated CDR3s declined significantly. Donor HLA types were not determined in the study. Diversity differences between study cohorts were not due to their slight age and sex differences.

This clonotype occurred many times. Its antigen is unknown. All unsorted peripheral T cells were captured because whole blood was used without fractionation. The CDR3 runs 10 residues. Germline CDR1 MGHDK, CDR2 SYGVNS. Trimming shortened V by 6 bases and J by 3 bases, and 2 bases separated the two germline ends. Alpha and beta constant-region primers primed reverse transcription of 400 to 650 ng RNA. Alpha and beta chain libraries were made separately by chain-specific third strand synthesis with multiplexing indices. Two random hexamers, added before amplification and joined, formed each molecule's 12-nucleotide barcode. Each CDR3 protein gets one entry after TCRdb re-called the 5' RACE reads with MiXCR. Of 20,000 to 30,000 distinct CDR3 sequences listed, under 9.5% are singletons.

The chain combines TRBV25-1 with TRBJ2-5; D unresolved. Sequenced input: blood. The sequence was collected from an adult in good health. The CDR3 here is CASSKETQYF. Written as DNA, the CDR3 is TGTGCCAGCAGCAAAGAGACCCAGTACTTC.